These T cell receptor beta chains were read from a single sample in a study of blood T cell repertoires in COVID-19. The data were produced by immunoSEQ multiplex PCR, yet TCRdb's version contains in-frame clones alone and is incomplete. The table has fewer than 250,000 clones, 75% to 85% seen once. Sequencing was done on a sample of peripheral blood. These receptors originate from a woman in her forties or fifties with acute or convalescent COVID-19. Both conserved end residues are trimmed from each CDR3.

J gene: TRBJ1-6
V gene: TRBV7-8
CDR3 protein: ASSLGTGRSTPLH

J gene: TRBJ2-1
V gene: TRBV9
CDR3 protein: ASSPPLAGGGNEQF

J gene: TRBJ1-2
V gene: TRBV6-5
CDR3 protein: ASSNFRQGGNYGYT

J gene: TRBJ1-5
V gene: TRBV7-9
CDR3 protein: ASSLDQSNQPQH

J gene: TRBJ2-6
V gene: TRBV30
CDR3 protein: AWSVQRVISGANVLT

J gene: TRBJ1-2
V gene: TRBV6-5
CDR3 protein: ASSLSRTGFDGYT

J gene: TRBJ2-2
V gene: TRBV21-1
CDR3 protein: ASSKGHPGELF

J gene: TRBJ1-6
V gene: TRBV2
CDR3 protein: ASSKESSYNSPLH

J gene: TRBJ2-7
V gene: TRBV30
CDR3 protein: AGGISYEQY

J gene: TRBJ2-5
V gene: TRBV7-3
CDR3 protein: ASSLGQGMETQY

J gene: TRBJ1-1
V gene: TRBV1
CDR3 protein: TSSFQGWTEAF

J gene: TRBJ2-2
V gene: TRBV12-5
CDR3 protein: ASGFSSDAYRGITGELF

J gene: TRBJ2-7
V gene: TRBV28
CDR3 protein: ASSPPWTAYEQY